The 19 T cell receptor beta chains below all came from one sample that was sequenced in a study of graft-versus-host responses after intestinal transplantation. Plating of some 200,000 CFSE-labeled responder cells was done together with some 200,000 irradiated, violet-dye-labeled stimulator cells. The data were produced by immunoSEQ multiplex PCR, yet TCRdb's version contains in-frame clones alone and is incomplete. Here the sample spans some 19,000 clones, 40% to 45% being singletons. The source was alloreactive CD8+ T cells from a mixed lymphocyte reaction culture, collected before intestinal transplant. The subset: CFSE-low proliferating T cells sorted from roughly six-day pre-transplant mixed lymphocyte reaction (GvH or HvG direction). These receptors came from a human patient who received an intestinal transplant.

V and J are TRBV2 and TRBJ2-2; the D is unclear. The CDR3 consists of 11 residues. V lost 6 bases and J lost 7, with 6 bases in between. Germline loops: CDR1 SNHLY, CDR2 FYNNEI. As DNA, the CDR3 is TGTGCCAGCAGCCACGTCGGGGAGCTGTTTTTT. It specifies CASSHVGELFF. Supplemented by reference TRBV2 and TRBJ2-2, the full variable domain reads EPEVTQTPSHQVTQMGQEVILRCVPISNHLYFYWYRQILGQKVEFLVSFYNNEISEKSEIFDDQFSVERPDGSNFTLKIRSTKLEDSAMYFCASSHVGELFFGEGSRLTVL.

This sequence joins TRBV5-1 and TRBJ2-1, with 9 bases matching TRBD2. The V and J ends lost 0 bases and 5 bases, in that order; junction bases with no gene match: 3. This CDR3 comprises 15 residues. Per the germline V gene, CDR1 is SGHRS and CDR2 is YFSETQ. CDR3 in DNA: TGCGCCAGCAGCTTGGTCCTAGCGGGAAACAATGAGCAGTTCTTC. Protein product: CASSLVLAGNNEQFF.

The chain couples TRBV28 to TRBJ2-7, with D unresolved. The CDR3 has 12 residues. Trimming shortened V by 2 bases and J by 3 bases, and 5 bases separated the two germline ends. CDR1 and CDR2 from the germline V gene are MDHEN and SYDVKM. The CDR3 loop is CASSLTNYEQYF. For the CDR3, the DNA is TGTGCCAGCAGTTTAACAAACTACGAGCAGTACTTC.

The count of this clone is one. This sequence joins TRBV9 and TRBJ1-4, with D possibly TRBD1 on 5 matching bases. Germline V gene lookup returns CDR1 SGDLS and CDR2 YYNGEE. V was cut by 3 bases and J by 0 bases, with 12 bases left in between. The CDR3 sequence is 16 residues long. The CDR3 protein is CASSAGKTATNEKLFF. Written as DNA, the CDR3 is TGTGCCAGCAGCGCAGGGAAGACCGCAACTAATGAAAAACTGTTTTTT.

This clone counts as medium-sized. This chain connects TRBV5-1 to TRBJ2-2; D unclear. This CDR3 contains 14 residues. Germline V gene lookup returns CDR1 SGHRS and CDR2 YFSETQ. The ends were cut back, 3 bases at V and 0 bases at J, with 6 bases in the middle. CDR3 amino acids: CASSSTANTGELFF. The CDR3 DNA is TGCGCCAGCAGCTCAACAGCGAACACCGGGGAGCTGTTTTTT.

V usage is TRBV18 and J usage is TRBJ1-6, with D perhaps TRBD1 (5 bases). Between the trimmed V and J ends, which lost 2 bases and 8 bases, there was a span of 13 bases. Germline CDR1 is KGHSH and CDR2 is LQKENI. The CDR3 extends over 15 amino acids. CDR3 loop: CASSPAGNRYSPLHF. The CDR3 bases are TGTGCCAGCTCACCAGCAGGGAATAGGTATTCACCCCTCCACTTT.

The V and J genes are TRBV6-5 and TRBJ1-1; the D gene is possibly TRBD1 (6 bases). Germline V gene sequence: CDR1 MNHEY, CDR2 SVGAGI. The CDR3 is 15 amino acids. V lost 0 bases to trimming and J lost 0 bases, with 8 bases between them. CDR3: CASSYSRGLNTEAFF. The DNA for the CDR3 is TGTGCCAGCAGTTACTCACGGGGGCTGAACACTGAAGCTTTCTTT.

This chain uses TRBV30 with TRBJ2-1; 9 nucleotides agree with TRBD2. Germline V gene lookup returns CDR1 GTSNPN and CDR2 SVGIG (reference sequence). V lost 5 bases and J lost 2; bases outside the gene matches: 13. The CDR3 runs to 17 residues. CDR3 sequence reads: CAWGPGLASMAYNEQFF. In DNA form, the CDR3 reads TGTGCCTGGGGTCCGGGACTAGCCTCGATGGCCTACAATGAGCAGTTCTTC.

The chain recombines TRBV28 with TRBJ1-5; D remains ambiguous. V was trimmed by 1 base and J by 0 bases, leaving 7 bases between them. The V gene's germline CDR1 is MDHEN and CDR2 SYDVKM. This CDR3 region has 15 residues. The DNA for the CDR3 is TGTGCCAGCAGTTTATCGGTAAATAGCAATCAGCCCCAGCATTTT. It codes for CASSLSVNSNQPQHF.

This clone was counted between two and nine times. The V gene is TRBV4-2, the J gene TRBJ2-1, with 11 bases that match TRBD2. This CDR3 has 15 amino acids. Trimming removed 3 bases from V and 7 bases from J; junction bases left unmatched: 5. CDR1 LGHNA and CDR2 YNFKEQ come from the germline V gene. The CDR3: CASSQTSGALNEQFF. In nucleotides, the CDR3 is TGTGCCAGCAGCCAGACTAGCGGGGCCCTTAATGAGCAGTTCTTC.

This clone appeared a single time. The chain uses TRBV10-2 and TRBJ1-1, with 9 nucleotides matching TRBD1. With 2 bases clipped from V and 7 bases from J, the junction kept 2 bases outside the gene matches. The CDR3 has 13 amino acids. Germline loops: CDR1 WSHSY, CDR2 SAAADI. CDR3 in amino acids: CASSEGTGFEAFF. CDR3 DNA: TGCGCCAGCAGTGAGGGGACAGGGTTTGAAGCTTTCTTT.

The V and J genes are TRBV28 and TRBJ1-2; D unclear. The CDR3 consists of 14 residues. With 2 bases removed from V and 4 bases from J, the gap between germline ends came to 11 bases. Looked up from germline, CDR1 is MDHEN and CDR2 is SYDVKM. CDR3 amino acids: CASSLQPDFYGYTF. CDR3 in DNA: TGTGCCAGCAGTTTACAGCCGGATTTCTATGGCTACACCTTC.

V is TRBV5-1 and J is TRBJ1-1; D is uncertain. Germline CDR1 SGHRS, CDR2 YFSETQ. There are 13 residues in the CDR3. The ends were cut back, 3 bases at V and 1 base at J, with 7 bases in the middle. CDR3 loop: CASSWTRNTEAFF. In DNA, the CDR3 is TGCGCCAGCAGCTGGACTAGGAACACTGAAGCTTTCTTT.

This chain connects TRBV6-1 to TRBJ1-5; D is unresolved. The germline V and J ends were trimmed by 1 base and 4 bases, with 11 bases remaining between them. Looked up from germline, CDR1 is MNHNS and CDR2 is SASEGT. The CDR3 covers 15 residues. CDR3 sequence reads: CASSEGTGGNQPQHF. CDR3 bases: TGTGCCAGCAGTGAAGGGACGGGTGGGAATCAGCCCCAGCATTTT.

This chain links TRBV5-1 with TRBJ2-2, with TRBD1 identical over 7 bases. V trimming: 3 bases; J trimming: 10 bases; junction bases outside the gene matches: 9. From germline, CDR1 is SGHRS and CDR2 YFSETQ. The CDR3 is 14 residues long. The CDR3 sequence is CASSWIGTVEELFF. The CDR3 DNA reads TGCGCCAGCAGCTGGATCGGGACAGTGGAGGAGCTGTTTTTT.

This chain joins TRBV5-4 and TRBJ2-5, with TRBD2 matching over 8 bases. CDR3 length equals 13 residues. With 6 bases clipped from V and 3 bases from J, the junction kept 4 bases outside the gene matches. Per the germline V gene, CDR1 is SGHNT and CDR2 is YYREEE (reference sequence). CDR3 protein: CASNRAGEETQYF. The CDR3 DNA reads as TGTGCCAGCAATCGAGCGGGAGAAGAGACCCAGTACTTC.

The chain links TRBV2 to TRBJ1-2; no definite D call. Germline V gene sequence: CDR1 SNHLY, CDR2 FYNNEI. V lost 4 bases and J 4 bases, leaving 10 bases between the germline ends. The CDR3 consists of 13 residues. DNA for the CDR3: TGTGCCAGCAGTGGAGGGCAGATCTATGGCTACACCTTC. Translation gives CASSGGQIYGYTF.

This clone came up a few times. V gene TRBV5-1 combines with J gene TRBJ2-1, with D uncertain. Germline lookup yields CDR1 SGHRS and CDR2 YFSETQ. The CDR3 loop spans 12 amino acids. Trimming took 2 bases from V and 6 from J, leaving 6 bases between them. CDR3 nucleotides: TGCGCCAGCAGCTTATTCGGCAATGAGCAGTTCTTC. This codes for CASSLFGNEQFF.

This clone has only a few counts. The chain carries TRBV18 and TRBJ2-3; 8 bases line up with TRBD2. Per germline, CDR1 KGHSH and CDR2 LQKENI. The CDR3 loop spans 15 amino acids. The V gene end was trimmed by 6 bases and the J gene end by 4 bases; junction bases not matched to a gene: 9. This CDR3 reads CASSLSGRGADTQYF. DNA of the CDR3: TGTGCCAGCTCCCTAAGCGGGAGAGGTGCAGATACGCAGTATTTT.